These 22 T cell receptor beta chains share one sample of origin, sequenced in a study of cytomegalovirus exposure and HLA in healthy donors. In the PCR, 60 Vbeta and 13 Jbeta primers were used. TCRdb keeps only in-frame clones here, not all; method: immunoSEQ multiplex PCR. The sample includes some 200,000 clones, roughly 79% of them seen just once. Sequenced material: PBMCs. The source is a man aged 18 to 30 in good health and CMV-seronegative.

This clone was observed a handful of times. The V call is TRBV29-1, the J call TRBJ2-2; 11 bases agree with TRBD1. The V gene's germline CDR1 is SQVTM and CDR2 ANQGSEA. With V trimmed by 6 bases and J by 7 bases, 7 bases remained unmatched. This CDR3 is 14 amino acids long. The CDR3 DNA reads as TGCAGCGTCACCGGACAGGGGGCGGACGGGGAGCTGTTTTTT. It yields the protein CSVTGQGADGELFF.

This chain uses TRBV30 with TRBJ1-4; TRBD1 aligns across 8 bases. Germline V gives CDR1 GTSNPN, CDR2 SVGIG (reference sequence). The CDR3 covers 14 residues. V lost 4 bases to trimming and J lost 3 bases; unmatched junction nucleotides: 4. The CDR3 DNA sequence: TGTGCCTGGACCAGGGGGCTAGCTAATGAAAAACTGTTTTTT. This sequence encodes CAWTRGLANEKLFF.

The genes are TRBV27 and TRBJ2-1, with D possibly being TRBD1 (6 bases). Per germline, CDR1 MNHEY and CDR2 SMNVEV (reference sequence). Trimming shortened V by 3 bases and J by 8 bases, and 8 bases separated the two germline ends. The CDR3 is 12 amino acids. The CDR3, as DNA: TGTGCCAGCAGTTTTAAGGGGGATGAGCAGTTCTTC. Its protein product is CASSFKGDEQFF.

The genes are TRBV29-1 and TRBJ1-2; the D gene is possibly TRBD1 (5 bases). Per the germline V gene, CDR1 is SQVTM and CDR2 is ANQGSEA. The CDR3 consists of 15 residues. Between the trimmed V and J ends, which lost 3 bases and 4 bases, there was a span of 18 bases. The CDR3 loop reads CSVEGQGTPPYGYTF. The CDR3 region has the DNA TGCAGCGTTGAGGGTCAGGGTACGCCCCCCTATGGCTACACCTTC.

The chain couples TRBV27 to TRBJ2-6; tentative D call: TRBD2 (6 bases). V dropped 4 bases and J dropped 3 bases, with 10 bases sitting between them. The length of the CDR3 is 15 residues. Germline CDR1 MNHEY, CDR2 SMNVEV (reference sequence). The CDR3 protein is CASSYSGLGANVLTF. DNA of the CDR3: TGTGCCAGCAGTTATAGCGGTCTTGGGGCCAACGTCCTGACTTTC.

The CDR3 here is CASSPKGFSGDVGGINDEQYF. The CDR3 bases are TGTGCCAGCAGTCCTAAGGGTTTTTCGGGGGATGTGGGGGGGATTAACGACGAGCAGTACTTC. V gene TRBV28 combines with J gene TRBJ2-7, with TRBD2 matching 7 bases. Germline trimming cut 5 bases from V and 5 bases from J; bases unmatched to any gene: 30. The length of the CDR3 is 21 residues. From germline, CDR1 is MDHEN and CDR2 SYDVKM.

This sequence joins TRBV29-1 and TRBJ2-7, with 13 bases identical to TRBD2. CDR1 and CDR2 from the germline V gene are SQVTM and ANQGSEA. The V segment lost 6 bases and the J segment 7 bases; nucleotides outside the gene matches: 9. CDR3 length: 14 amino acids. CDR3 in amino acids: CSVLTSGRAGEQYF. In DNA form, the CDR3 reads TGCAGCGTACTAACTAGCGGGAGGGCAGGTGAGCAGTACTTC.

This clone was recorded a few times. The chain carries TRBV4-3 and TRBJ2-1; 7 nucleotides line up with TRBD2. The CDR3 has 15 amino acids. Trimming removed 0 bases from V and 4 bases from J; junction bases left unmatched: 3. Germline V lookup: CDR1 LGHNA, CDR2 YSLEER. The CDR3 loop is CASSQEEGGYNEQFF. The CDR3 DNA is TGCGCCAGCAGCCAAGAAGAGGGAGGGTACAATGAGCAGTTCTTC.

The V call is TRBV7-3, the J call TRBJ2-7, with D possibly TRBD2 on 7 matching bases. This CDR3 has 13 residues. V dropped 5 bases and J dropped 5 bases, with 13 bases sitting between them. In germline, CDR1 is SGHTA, CDR2 FQGTGA. The CDR3 coding sequence is TGTGCCAGCAGCCTGATGGGGGGGCACGAGCAGTACTTC. Protein: CASSLMGGHEQYF.

The chain combines TRBV7-2 with TRBJ2-7, with 12 bases matching TRBD2. Trimming removed 1 base from V and 4 bases from J; junction bases left unmatched: 5. Germline V gene sequence: CDR1 SGHTA, CDR2 FQGNSA. The CDR3 consists of 16 residues. The CDR3 DNA reads TGTGCCAGCAGCTTAGGACTAGCGGGAGCAGGGTACGAGCAGTACTTC. Its translation: CASSLGLAGAGYEQYF.

This clone has just a few counts. At one boundary the junction diverges from the germline segment, which might be a read error. This rearrangement joins TRBV4-3 to TRBJ2-3, with 7 bases identical to TRBD2. The germline CDR1 and CDR2 sequences are LGHNA and YSLEER. The CDR3 is 16 amino acids. The CDR3 loop is CTSSQASGYGTDTQYF. The CDR3 region has the DNA TGCACCAGCAGCCAAGCTAGCGGATATGGGACAGATACGCAGTATTTT.

This clone was seen once. This chain joins TRBV27 and TRBJ1-1, with 9 bases that match TRBD1. With V trimmed by 3 bases and J by 2 bases, 4 bases remained unmatched. Germline V gene lookup returns CDR1 MNHEY and CDR2 SMNVEV (reference sequence). CDR3 length equals 15 residues. CDR3 sequence reads: CASSFGTGTNTEAFF. Here the CDR3 DNA reads TGTGCCAGCAGTTTTGGGACAGGGACAAACACTGAAGCTTTCTTT.

This clone has just a few counts. This chain connects TRBV9 to TRBJ2-1, with 8 bases aligning to TRBD2. Germline values: CDR1 SGDLS, CDR2 YYNGEE. V shed 1 base and J 8 bases; nucleotides not matched to a gene: 5. The CDR3 is 14 amino acids. The CDR3 spells CASSVIAGSHEQFF. CDR3 nucleotide sequence: TGTGCCAGCAGCGTAATAGCGGGATCGCATGAGCAGTTCTTC.

The V gene is TRBV5-6, the J gene TRBJ2-3, with D tentatively TRBD2 (5 bases). V was shortened by 0 bases and J by 0 bases, with 8 bases between the two germline ends. Germline CDR1 is SGHDT and CDR2 is YYEEEE. This CDR3 is built from 15 residues. The CDR3 is CASSLVALSTDTQYF. The DNA of the CDR3 is TGTGCCAGCAGCTTGGTAGCGCTTAGCACAGATACGCAGTATTTT. The entire variable domain, with the rest obtained from reference TRBV5-6 and TRBJ2-3, is as follows: DAGVTQSPTHLIKTRGQQVTLRCSPKSGHDTVSWYQQALGQGPQFIFQYYEEEERQRGNFPDRFSGHQFPNYSSELNVNALLLGDSALYLCASSLVALSTDTQYFGPGTRLTVL.

The V gene is TRBV4-3, the J gene TRBJ2-2; 7 bases align to TRBD1. The V gene end was trimmed by 3 bases and the J gene end by 0 bases; junction bases not matched to a gene: 16. The CDR3 sequence is 20 residues long. Germline V CDR1 and CDR2: LGHNA, YSLEER. Here the CDR3 reads CASSQGQTVAYFANTGELFF. The DNA for the CDR3 is TGCGCCAGCAGCCAGGGACAGACAGTTGCCTATTTCGCGAACACCGGGGAGCTGTTTTTT.

Comments on this clone: This CDR3 fails to terminate in the conserved phenylalanine or tryptophan, so it likely reflects a read error. The CDR3 nucleotides read TGTGCCAGCAGATTAGGCGGAACCTACGAGCAGTACCTC. This codes for CASRLGGTYEQYL. This chain links TRBV27 with TRBJ2-7; D ambiguous. V was pared by 6 bases and J by 2 bases, with 11 bases between. CDR1 is MNHEY, CDR2 SMNVEV, per germline (reference sequence). The length of the CDR3 is 13 residues.

This clone was observed a few times. The rearrangement joins TRBV6-1 to TRBJ2-3; no reliable D call. Germline CDR1 and CDR2: MNHNS and SASEGT. The CDR3 totals 13 residues. Trimming shortened V by 5 bases and J by 1 base, and 7 bases separated the two germline ends. The CDR3 sequence is CASSRSRTDTQYF. CDR3 nucleotides: TGTGCCAGCAGTCGGTCCCGCACAGATACGCAGTATTTT.

This clone was counted a single time. The rearrangement uses TRBV6-4 and TRBJ2-7; D unclear. The CDR3 is 14 amino acids. Per germline, CDR1 MRHNA and CDR2 SNTAGT. Trimming stripped 3 bases from V and 7 bases from J, with 16 bases between. CDR3 loop: CASSEIAGLDEQYF. For the CDR3, the DNA is TGTGCCAGCAGTGAGATTGCAGGTTTAGATGAGCAGTACTTC.

The chain joins TRBV5-1 to TRBJ2-1, with 15 bases matching TRBD2. Germline V lookup: CDR1 SGHRS, CDR2 YFSETQ. V lost 4 bases to trimming and J lost 6 bases; unmatched junction nucleotides: 8. The CDR3 is 17 residues long. The CDR3 protein is CASSPGLAGGLPNEQFF. The CDR3 DNA is TGCGCCAGCAGCCCTGGACTAGCGGGAGGGCTACCCAATGAGCAGTTCTTC.

The V call is TRBV28, the J call TRBJ2-1; D may be TRBD1 (6 bases). The V end lost 6 bases, the J end lost 8 bases, and 14 bases lay between the germline ends. The CDR3 length is 13 residues. Per germline, CDR1 MDHEN and CDR2 SYDVKM. This CDR3 is CASRSTGLDEQFF. DNA of the CDR3: TGTGCCAGCAGGTCTACAGGGCTGGATGAGCAGTTCTTC.

This clone appeared once. The V and J genes are TRBV7-2 and TRBJ2-5; the match to TRBD1 covers 9 bases. Per the germline V gene, CDR1 is SGHTA and CDR2 is FQGNSA. J lost 5 bases, V lost 3 bases, and 7 bases had no gene match. The CDR3 is made up of 15 amino acids. The DNA for the CDR3 is TGTGCCAGCAGCTTTATACAGGGGGCATCGGAGACCCAGTACTTC. Protein sequence: CASSFIQGASETQYF.

This sequence joins TRBV2 and TRBJ1-2; 9 positions agree with TRBD1. This CDR3 has 14 residues. V lost 4 bases, J lost 2 bases, and 2 bases stayed unmatched. Germline loops: CDR1 SNHLY, CDR2 FYNNEI. CDR3 sequence (DNA): TGTGCCAGCAGTGCGACAGGGGGGAACTATGGCTACACCTTC. Translation: CASSATGGNYGYTF.